Sequencing of this TCR beta chain was carried out in a study of cytomegalovirus exposure and HLA in healthy donors. Points from the study as a whole: Cytomegalovirus-associated status was assigned to about 160 TCR beta chains. Rare sequences made up most TCRs, while some public TCRs were found in many donors. Subsequent analysis showed first-cohort TCR clusters tending to co-occur in about 110 validation repertoires.

The donors were members of the validation cohort, which comprised 120 subjects and was separate from the first cohort of roughly 700 subjects. From germline, CDR1 is SGHVS and CDR2 FNYEAQ. Trimming left V 1 base short and J 7 bases short, with 13 bases between. There are 15 residues in the CDR3. This clone showed up just a few times. The target antigen is unknown. The assay was immunoSEQ multiplex PCR, and TCRdb's table has in-frame clones only and misses some. The data hold roughly 240,000 clones, with about 86% observed a single time. Sample: PBMCs. The sequence was collected from a man aged 18 to 30 in good health and CMV-seronegative. The chain recombines TRBV7-6 with TRBJ1-4; tentative D call: TRBD1 (5 bases). Here the CDR3 reads CASSLGPGSGEKLFF. In nucleotides, the CDR3 is TGTGCCAGCAGCTTAGGGCCAGGGTCTGGTGAAAAACTGTTTTTT.